A selection of T cell receptor beta chains follows, all from one sample in a study of T cells in Graves' hyperthyroidism and ophthalmopathy. In TCRdb, the multiplex PCR reads were re-called with MiXCR into one record per CDR3 protein. This sample has around 380,000 distinct CDR3 sequences, with about 13% found just once. Sample: blood. The receptor set was obtained from a man aged 25 to 45 with Graves' hyperthyroidism that later progressed to Graves' ophthalmopathy. CDR3s include the opening cysteine and the closing phenylalanine or tryptophan. A D gene is named only where the DNA matches it firmly. Size tells how often a clone was seen (once, few, many) or the class of an expanded clone, and some rows leave it out.

>TRBV11-2|many|NA|TRBJ1-2
TGTGCCAGCAGCTCGGTCCAGGGAGATGGCTACACCTTC
CASSSVQGDGYTF
>TRBV20-1|many|NA|TRBJ1-2
TGCAGTGCTCCTACCAGGTCAAACAGCTACACCTTC
CSAPTRSNSYTF
>TRBV18|NA|NA|TRBJ1-5
TGTGCCAGCTCACCACTACAGGGTCTTAGCAATCAGCCCCAGCATTTT
CASSPLQGLSNQPQHF
>TRBV20-1|few|NA|TRBJ2-5
TGCAGTGCCTCTCAACCAGGGGAGGATGAGACCCAGTACTTC
CSASQPGEDETQYF
>TRBV6-1|once|NA|TRBJ2-3
TGTGCCAGCAGTGAACAGTATCTGGTTACGCAGTATTTT
CASSEQYLVTQYF
>TRBV24-1|many|NA|TRBJ2-1
TGTGCCACCAGTGATTTGGCTGTATTCGGAAATGAGCAGTTCTTC
CATSDLAVFGNEQFF
>TRBV6-1|few|NA|TRBJ1-5
TGTGCCAGCACCGAGTGGGGGGCAAACAATCAGCCCCAGCATTTT
CASTEWGANNQPQHF
>TRBV2|NA|NA|TRBJ1-5
TGTGCCAGCTGTACGGGGGGCGAAAGTCAGCCCCAGCATTTT
CASCTGGESQPQHF
>TRBV30|few|NA|TRBJ2-6
TGTGCCTGGAGTATAGTGCGGACATTAAGCTCTGGGGCCAACGTCCTGACTTTC
CAWSIVRTLSSGANVLTF
>TRBV7-9|few|NA|TRBJ2-7
TGTGCCAGCAGCTTAGTGAGTCGGTACGACGAGCAGTACTTC
CASSLVSRYDEQYF
>TRBV12-3/TRBV12-4|NA|TRBD1|TRBJ1-2
TGTGCCAGCAGTTCATCCGGGACAGGCTTCTATGGCTACACCTTC
CASSSSGTGFYGYTF
>TRBV5-1|many|TRBD2|TRBJ2-1
TGCGCCAGCAGCAGGGGGACTAGCGGGGGTGATGAGCAGTTCTTC
CASSRGTSGGDEQFF
>TRBV9|few|NA|TRBJ1-3
TGTGCCAGCAGCCGCACTGATCCTAGACAGGACGGAAACACCATATATTTT
CASSRTDPRQDGNTIYF
>TRBV20-1|NA|NA|TRBJ2-6
TGCAGTGCTAGACCCCGTAGAGGGGACGGGGCCAACGTCCTGACTTTC
CSARPRRGDGANVLTF
>TRBV11-2|many|TRBD1|TRBJ1-2
TGTGCCAGCAGCACTCTACAGGGGGCGCGGAGCTATGGCTACACCTTC
CASSTLQGARSYGYTF
>TRBV3-1|many|NA|TRBJ1-5
TGTGCCAGCAGCCAAGGGGGGATTAATCAGCCCCAGCATTTT
CASSQGGINQPQHF
>TRBV7-9|many|NA|TRBJ2-7
TGTGCCAGCAGCTTGGGGGTTTACTACGAGCAGTACTTC
CASSLGVYYEQYF
>TRBV5-1|few|TRBD1|TRBJ2-2
TGCGCCAGCAGCTTGAAGGACAGGCTTAACACCGGGGAGCTGTTTTTT
CASSLKDRLNTGELFF
>TRBV6-5|many|NA|TRBJ2-7
TGTGCCAGCAGTTACGACGGACAGACCTACGAGCAGTACTTC
CASSYDGQTYEQYF
>TRBV28|NA|TRBD2|TRBJ2-3
TGTGCCAGCAGCCCGGGAGGGCAAGCGGGGCTGGGAGATACGCAGTATTTT
CASSPGGQAGLGDTQYF
>TRBV12-3/TRBV12-4|NA|TRBD2|TRBJ2-4
TGTGCCAGCAGTTTCGGGGGGGGGCCGGAAAACATTCAGTACTTC
CASSFGGGPENIQYF
>TRBV18|few|TRBD1|TRBJ1-1
TGTGCCAGCTCACCCCAGGGGGCAGTTATGAACACTGAAGCTTTCTTT
CASSPQGAVMNTEAFF
>TRBV28|many|NA|TRBJ2-2
TGTGCCAGCAGTTCCCCAGGGGTGGGCACCGGGGAGCTGTTTTTT
CASSSPGVGTGELFF
>TRBV4-1|NA|TRBD2|TRBJ2-5
TGCGCCAGCAGCCAAGATCATGGAGGGAGGGGGACCCAGTACTTC
CASSQDHGGRGTQYF
>TRBV10-3|medium-sized|TRBD1|TRBJ2-7
TGTGCCATCAGTAAAGGACAGGGACTCTCCTACGAGCAGTACTTC
CAISKGQGLSYEQYF
>TRBV12-3/TRBV12-4|NA|NA|TRBJ1-4
TGTGCCAGCATGGCAGGCGGGGAAAAACTGTTTTTT
CASMAGGEKLFF
>TRBV12-3/TRBV12-4|many|NA|TRBJ1-1
TGTGCCAGCGGTGAAACTGGACGGATGAACACTGAAGCTTTCTTT
CASGETGRMNTEAFF
>TRBV28|NA|TRBD1|TRBJ2-1
TGTGCCAGCAGTGACTTTACAGGGGTTCTCTACAATGAGCAGTTCTTC
CASSDFTGVLYNEQFF
>TRBV6-1|many|TRBD2|TRBJ2-2
TGTGCCAGCAGTTACGACCTAGCGGGGTCCGGGGAGCTGTTTTTT
CASSYDLAGSGELFF
>TRBV27|many|TRBD1|TRBJ1-2
TGTGCCAGCGCCGTGTTGGCAGGGGGGTTGGATGGCTACACCTTC
CASAVLAGGLDGYTF
>TRBV20-1|many|NA|TRBJ1-6
TGCAGTGCTAGGATGTCAGGGTCAAATTCACCCCTCCACTTT
CSARMSGSNSPLHF
>TRBV6-1|many|NA|TRBJ2-7
TGTGCCAGCAGCCAGGGACAAGGCCTCTACGAGCAGTACTTC
CASSQGQGLYEQYF
>TRBV3-1|many|NA|TRBJ2-5
TGTGCCAGCAGCCGTAGAGAAGAGACCCAGTACTTC
CASSRREETQYF
>TRBV5-1|few|NA|TRBJ2-3
TGCGCCAGCAGCCGGCCGATGCAGGGGGGGGCAGATACGCAGTATTTT
CASSRPMQGGADTQYF
>TRBV14|NA|NA|TRBJ1-3
TGTGCCAGCAGCCAAGATGGGGGAGGTGGAAACACCATATATTTT
CASSQDGGGGNTIYF
>TRBV27|many|TRBD1|TRBJ2-1
TGTGCCACCTTCCGGGACAGGGGGCGGAATGAGCAGTTCTTC
CATFRDRGRNEQFF
>TRBV4-2|NA|NA|TRBJ2-3
TGTGCCAGCAGCCAAGAGGTGGTCTTAGAGGGAGATACGCAGTATTTT
CASSQEVVLEGDTQYF
>TRBV9|few|NA|TRBJ2-3
TGTGCCAGCAGCGCTCCTGTCTTCTCCCCTCGCACAGATACGCAGTATTTT
CASSAPVFSPRTDTQYF
>TRBV6-1|few|NA|TRBJ1-5
TGTGCCAGCAGAGAACAGCTTAATCAGCCCCAGCATTTT
CASREQLNQPQHF
>TRBV19|few|TRBD1|TRBJ1-5
TGTGCCACCCTTGGGGCAGGGGGCCGTCAGCCCCAGCATTTT
CATLGAGGRQPQHF
>TRBV11-2|many|NA|TRBJ2-5
TGTGCCAGCAGCCAGTCGACAGACCAGACCCAGTACTTC
CASSQSTDQTQYF
>TRBV6-1|many|TRBD1|TRBJ1-5
TGTGCCAGCAGTGAAATCTGGCAGGGGGCCAGTCAGCCCCAGCATTTT
CASSEIWQGASQPQHF
>TRBV29-1|many|TRBD2|TRBJ2-1
TGCAGCGTTGTGGGGGCGGGGGGAACCAATGAGCAGTTCTTC
CSVVGAGGTNEQFF
>TRBV11-3|many|NA|TRBJ2-1
TGTGCCAGCAGCTTAGGGGGGGACAATGAGCAGTTCTTC
CASSLGGDNEQFF
>TRBV24-1|many|TRBD1|TRBJ2-7
TGTGCCACCAGTGCTCCTGGACAGGGGAAGCAGTACTTC
CATSAPGQGKQYF
>TRBV18|NA|NA|TRBJ2-7
TGTGCCAGCTCACCACAGGGGTGTAGCTCCTACGAGCAGTACTTC
CASSPQGCSSYEQYF
>TRBV6-1|NA|TRBD2|TRBJ2-2
TGTGCCAGCACCTCAGCGGGGGCCGACGGCGGGGAGCTGTTTTTT
CASTSAGADGGELFF
>TRBV6-1|few|NA|TRBJ1-6
TGTGCCAGCAGAGATCGACAGATCGGCCCCCTCCACTTT
CASRDRQIGPLHF
>TRBV12-3/TRBV12-4|NA|NA|TRBJ1-3
TGTGCCAGCAGTCCCGACAGGCTCGGAAACACCATATATTTT
CASSPDRLGNTIYF
>TRBV20-1|many|TRBD1|TRBJ1-5
TGCAGTGCCCTTGACAGGGGGCTCAATCAGCCCCAGCATTTT
CSALDRGLNQPQHF
>TRBV30|few|TRBD1|TRBJ2-7
TGTGCCTGGAGCACAGGGGGCGCCGAGCAGTACTTC
CAWSTGGAEQYF
>TRBV20-1|NA|NA|TRBJ2-1
TGCAGTGCCAGAGGGGGAAGCTCCTACAATGAGCAGTTCTTC
CSARGGSSYNEQFF
>TRBV13|many|NA|TRBJ1-6
TGTGCCAGCAGCTCGGACAAATGGGATTCACCCCTCCACTTT
CASSSDKWDSPLHF